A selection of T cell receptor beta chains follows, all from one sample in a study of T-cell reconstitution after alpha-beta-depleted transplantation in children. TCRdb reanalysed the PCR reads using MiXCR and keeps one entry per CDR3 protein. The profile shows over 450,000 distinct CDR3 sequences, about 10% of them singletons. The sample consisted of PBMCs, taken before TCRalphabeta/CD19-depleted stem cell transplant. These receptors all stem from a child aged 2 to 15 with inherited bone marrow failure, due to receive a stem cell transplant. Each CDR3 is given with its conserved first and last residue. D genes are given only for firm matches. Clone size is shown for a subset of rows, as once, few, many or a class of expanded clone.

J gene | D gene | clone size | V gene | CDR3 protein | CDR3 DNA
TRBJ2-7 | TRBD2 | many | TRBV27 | CASRTGRPGLAGGPFYEQYF | TGTGCCAGCCGTACAGGACGGCCGGGACTAGCGGGAGGGCCCTTCTACGAGCAGTACTTC
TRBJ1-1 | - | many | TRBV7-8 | CASSFGPTSEAFF | TGTGCCAGCAGCTTTGGACCCACTTCTGAAGCTTTCTTT
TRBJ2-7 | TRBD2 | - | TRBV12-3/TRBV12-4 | CASSPWLAGGEQYF | TGTGCCAGCAGCCCCTGGTTAGCGGGAGGCGAGCAGTACTTC
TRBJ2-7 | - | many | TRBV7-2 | CASSLAETGATYEQYF | TGTGCCAGCAGCTTAGCTGAGACGGGAGCGACTTACGAGCAGTACTTC
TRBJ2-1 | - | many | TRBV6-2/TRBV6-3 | CASSYMDYNNEQFF | TGTGCCAGCAGTTACATGGACTACAACAATGAGCAGTTCTTC
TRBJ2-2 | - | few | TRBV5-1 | CASSLDSGTLYTGELFF | TGCGCCAGCAGCTTGGATTCCGGGACTCTCTACACCGGGGAGCTGTTTTTT
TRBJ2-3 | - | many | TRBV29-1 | CSVWASWGTQYF | TGCAGCGTCTGGGCCTCCTGGGGTACGCAGTATTTT
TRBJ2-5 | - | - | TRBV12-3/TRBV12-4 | CASSLGGSFQETQYF | TGTGCCAGCAGTTTAGGGGGATCATTCCAAGAGACCCAGTACTTC
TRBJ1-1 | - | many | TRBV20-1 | CSASKGNLNTEAFF | TGCAGTGCTTCAAAAGGGAATCTGAACACTGAAGCTTTCTTT
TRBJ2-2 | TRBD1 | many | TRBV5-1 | CASSLAWRQGTGELFF | TGCGCCAGCAGCTTGGCCTGGAGACAGGGGACCGGGGAGCTGTTTTTT
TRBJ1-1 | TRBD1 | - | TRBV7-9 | CASSRIRTGVTEAFF | TGTGCCAGCAGCAGGATCCGGACAGGGGTCACTGAAGCTTTCTTT
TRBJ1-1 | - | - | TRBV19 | CASTELGGANTEAFF | TGTGCCAGTACCGAACTGGGCGGGGCTAACACTGAAGCTTTCTTT
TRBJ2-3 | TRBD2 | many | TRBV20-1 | CSAATSGRADTQYF | TGCAGTGCCGCTACTAGCGGGAGGGCAGATACGCAGTATTTT
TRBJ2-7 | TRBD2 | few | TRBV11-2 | CASSLFGRERPPTYEQYF | TGTGCCAGCAGCTTATTCGGGCGGGAGCGGCCGCCAACCTACGAGCAGTACTTC
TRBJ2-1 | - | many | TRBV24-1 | CATSDFTEQFF | TGTGCCACCAGTGATTTTACTGAGCAGTTCTTC
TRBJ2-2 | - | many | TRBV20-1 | CSASNSNTGELFF | TGCAGTGCTAGTAACAGCAACACCGGGGAGCTGTTTTTT
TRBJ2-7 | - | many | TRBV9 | CASSPAPTGEQYF | TGTGCCAGCAGCCCGGCCCCGACAGGCGAGCAGTACTTC
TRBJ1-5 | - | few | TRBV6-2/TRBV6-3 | CASSSQNQPQHF | TGTGCCAGCAGTTCCCAAAATCAGCCCCAGCATTTT
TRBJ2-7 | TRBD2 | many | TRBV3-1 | CASSQGAGGPYEQYF | TGTGCCAGCAGCCAAGGGGCGGGAGGGCCCTACGAGCAGTACTTC
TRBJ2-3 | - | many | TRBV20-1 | CSAPRFGGSTDTQYF | TGCAGTGCCCCTCGCTTTGGCGGGAGCACAGATACGCAGTATTTT
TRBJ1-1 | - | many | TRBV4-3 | CASSQDPKGREAFF | TGCGCCAGCAGCCAAGATCCGAAGGGACGGGAAGCTTTCTTT
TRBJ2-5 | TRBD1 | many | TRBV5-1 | CASKRDRTQETQYF | TGCGCCAGCAAAAGGGACAGAACACAAGAGACCCAGTACTTC
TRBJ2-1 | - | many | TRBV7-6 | CASSHSVGALYNEQFF | TGTGCCAGCAGCCATAGCGTGGGGGCACTTTACAATGAGCAGTTCTTC
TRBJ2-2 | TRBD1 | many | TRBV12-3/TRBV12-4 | CASVFYRGTGELFF | TGTGCCAGCGTTTTTTACAGGGGCACCGGGGAGCTGTTTTTT
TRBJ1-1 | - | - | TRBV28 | CASSLRIAGSEAFF | TGTGCCAGCAGTTTACGAATCGCCGGGTCTGAAGCTTTCTTT
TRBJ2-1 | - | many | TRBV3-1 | CASSQESKGNEQFF | TGTGCCAGCAGCCAGGAAAGCAAGGGCAATGAGCAGTTCTTC
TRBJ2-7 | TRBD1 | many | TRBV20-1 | CSARRTGGYYEQYF | TGCAGTGCTAGAAGGACAGGGGGCTACTACGAGCAGTACTTC
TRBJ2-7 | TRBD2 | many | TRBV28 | CASSGGLAVSEQYF | TGTGCCAGCAGCGGGGGACTAGCGGTATCCGAGCAGTACTTC
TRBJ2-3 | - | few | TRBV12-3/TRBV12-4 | CASSFLSVSTDTQYF | TGTGCCAGCAGTTTCCTTTCTGTTAGTACAGATACGCAGTATTTT
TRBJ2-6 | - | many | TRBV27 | CASSLVGANVLTF | TGTGCCAGCAGTTTAGTGGGTGCCAACGTCCTGACTTTC
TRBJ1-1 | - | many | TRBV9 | CASSVDPGFEAFF | TGTGCCAGCAGCGTAGATCCGGGGTTCGAAGCTTTCTTT
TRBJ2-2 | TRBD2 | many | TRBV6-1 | CASRRGLVHNGELFF | TGTGCCAGCAGGAGGGGACTAGTACACAACGGGGAGCTGTTTTTT
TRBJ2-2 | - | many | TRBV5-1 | CASSMYTGELFF | TGCGCCAGCAGCATGTACACCGGGGAGCTGTTTTTT
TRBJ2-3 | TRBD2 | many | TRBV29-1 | CSVAEGGGTDTQYF | TGCAGCGTCGCAGAGGGAGGGGGCACAGATACGCAGTATTTT
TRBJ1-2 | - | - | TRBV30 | CAWGRTDSNYGYTF | TGTGCCTGGGGTAGGACAGACTCTAACTATGGCTACACCTTC
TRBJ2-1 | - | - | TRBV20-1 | CSPSAGSYNEQFF | TGCAGTCCCTCGGCCGGGTCCTACAATGAGCAGTTCTTC
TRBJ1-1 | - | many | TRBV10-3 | CAAGRNTEAFF | TGTGCCGCAGGGAGGAACACTGAAGCTTTCTTT